This T cell receptor beta chain emerged from a study of graft-versus-host responses after intestinal transplantation. Comment on this clone: The antigen is undetermined.

Germline V gene sequence: CDR1 KGHSH, CDR2 LQKENI. After removal of 3 bases from V and 2 bases from J, the junction contained 6 bases not matched to a gene. The CDR3 length is 15 residues. Measured with immunoSEQ multiplex PCR; TCRdb has only the in-frame clones, and not every one. The sample lists about 110,000 clones; 80% to 90% were seen once. The source material was unstimulated CD4+ T cells sorted from spleen or lymph node cells, sampled before transplant. This sequence originates from a human donor who was the organ donor for an intestinal transplant. The genes are TRBV18 and TRBJ2-7; 8 nucleotides line up with TRBD2. The CDR3 region is CASSPPGRGAYEQYF. The DNA of the CDR3 is TGTGCCAGCTCACCCCCGGGGCGGGGGGCCTACGAGCAGTACTTC.